The clone carrying this TCR beta chain was observed a handful of times. Antigen specificity is unknown. The data are from a study of T-cell memory formation after mild COVID-19. V was clipped by 3 bases and J by 5 bases, with 7 bases between them. The CDR3 loop spans 11 amino acids. Germline V lookup: CDR1 DFQATT, CDR2 SNEGSKA (reference sequence). It was 5'RACE with constant-segment primers that produced the TCR alpha and TCR beta cDNA libraries, which carried sample barcodes and UMIs. TCRdb reanalysed the 5' RACE reads using MiXCR and keeps one entry per CDR3 protein. The repertoire consists of around 45,000 distinct CDR3 sequences, with about a tenth occurring once and the leading ten covering approximately 12%. General observations from the study: Memory sampled before infection contained some responding clones, suggesting cross-reactive memory joined. Day 15 to 85 contractors were CD4/CD8 balanced; later expanders leaned CD4+. Mostly located in CM and EM were contracting CD4+ clones, with contracting CD8+ clones located in EMRA.

The sequencing sample was made of PBMCs or a T cell subset sorted from them (not recorded which). The source is an adult woman who had mild COVID-19 (a few samples of this study predate the infection). Cell type and time point are not known. The V gene is TRBV20-1, the J gene TRBJ2-5, with D uncertain. In DNA, the CDR3 is TGCAGTGCTAGGCCCGGGGAGACCCAGTACTTC. Residues: CSARPGETQYF.